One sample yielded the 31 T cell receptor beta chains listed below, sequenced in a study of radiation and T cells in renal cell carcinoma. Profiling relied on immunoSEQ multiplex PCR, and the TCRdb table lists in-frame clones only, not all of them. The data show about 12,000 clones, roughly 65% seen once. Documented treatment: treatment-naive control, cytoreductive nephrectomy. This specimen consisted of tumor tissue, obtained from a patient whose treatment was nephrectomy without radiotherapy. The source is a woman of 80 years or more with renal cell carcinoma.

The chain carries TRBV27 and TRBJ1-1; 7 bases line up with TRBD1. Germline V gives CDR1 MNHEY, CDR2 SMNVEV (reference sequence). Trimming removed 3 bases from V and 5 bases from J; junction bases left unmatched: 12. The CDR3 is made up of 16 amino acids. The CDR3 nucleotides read TGTGCCAGCAGTTTTTCTACAGGGGCCCTTGGGACTGAAGCTTTCTTT. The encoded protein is CASSFSTGALGTEAFF.

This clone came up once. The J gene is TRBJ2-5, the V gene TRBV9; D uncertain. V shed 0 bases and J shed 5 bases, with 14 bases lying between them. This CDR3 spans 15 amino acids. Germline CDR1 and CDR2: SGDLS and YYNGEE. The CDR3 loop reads CASSVEGSAAETQYF. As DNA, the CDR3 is TGTGCCAGCAGCGTAGAGGGTTCGGCGGCGGAGACCCAGTACTTC.

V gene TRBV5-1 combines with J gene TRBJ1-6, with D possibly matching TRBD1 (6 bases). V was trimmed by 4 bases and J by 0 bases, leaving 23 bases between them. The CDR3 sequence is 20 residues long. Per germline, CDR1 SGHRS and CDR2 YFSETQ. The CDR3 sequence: CASSPPYSGGPSSYNSPLHF. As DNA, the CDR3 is TGCGCCAGCAGCCCCCCGTACTCCGGGGGGCCTAGCTCCTATAATTCACCCCTCCACTTT.

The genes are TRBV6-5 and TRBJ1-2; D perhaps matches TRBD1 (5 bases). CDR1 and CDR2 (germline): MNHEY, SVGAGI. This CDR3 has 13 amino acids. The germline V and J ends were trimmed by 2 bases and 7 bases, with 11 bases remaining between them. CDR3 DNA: TGTGCCAGCAGTTACGGACAATTCTTTGGCTACACCTTC. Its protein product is CASSYGQFFGYTF.

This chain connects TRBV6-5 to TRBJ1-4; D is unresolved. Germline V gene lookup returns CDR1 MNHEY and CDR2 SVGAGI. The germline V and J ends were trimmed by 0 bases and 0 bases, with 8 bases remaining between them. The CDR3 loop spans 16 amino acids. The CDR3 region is CASSYSFTATNEKLFF. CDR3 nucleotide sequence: TGTGCCAGCAGTTACTCTTTTACTGCAACTAATGAAAAACTGTTTTTT.

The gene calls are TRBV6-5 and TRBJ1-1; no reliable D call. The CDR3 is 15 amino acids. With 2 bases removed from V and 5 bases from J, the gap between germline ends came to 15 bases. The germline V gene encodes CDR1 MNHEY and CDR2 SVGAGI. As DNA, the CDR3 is TGTGCCAGCAGTTACCTCACGTCTAGAAGGACTGAAGCTTTCTTT. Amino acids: CASSYLTSRRTEAFF.

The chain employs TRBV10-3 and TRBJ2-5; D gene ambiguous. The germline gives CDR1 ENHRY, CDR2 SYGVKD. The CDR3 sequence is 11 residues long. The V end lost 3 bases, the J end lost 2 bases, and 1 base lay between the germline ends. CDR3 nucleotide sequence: TGTGCCATCAGTGATCAAGAGACCCAGTACTTC. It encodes CAISDQETQYF.

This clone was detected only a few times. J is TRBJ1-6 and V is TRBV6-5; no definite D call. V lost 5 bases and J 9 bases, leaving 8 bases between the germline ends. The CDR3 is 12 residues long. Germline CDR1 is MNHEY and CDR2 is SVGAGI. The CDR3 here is CASSENSSPLHF. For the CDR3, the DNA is TGTGCCAGCAGTGAGAATAGTTCACCCCTCCACTTT.

The CDR3 region is CASSLTRLKYNEQFF. For the CDR3, the DNA is TGTGCCAGCAGTTTAACCAGGCTAAAATACAATGAGCAGTTCTTC. The gene calls are TRBV28 and TRBJ2-1; D is undetermined. The CDR3 totals 15 residues. In germline, CDR1 is MDHEN, CDR2 SYDVKM. V was shortened by 2 bases and J by 4 bases, with 12 bases between the two germline ends.

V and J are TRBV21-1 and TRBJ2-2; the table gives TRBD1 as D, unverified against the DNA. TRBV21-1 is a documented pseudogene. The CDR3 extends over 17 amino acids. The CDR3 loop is CASSVGTGGACTGELFF. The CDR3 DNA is TGTGCCAGCAGCGTGGGGACAGGGGGCGCGTGCACCGGGGAGCTGTTTTTT.

The CDR3 region has the DNA TGTGCCAGCAGCCTCGGACTAGCTCAAGAGACCCAGTACTTC. Its translation: CASSLGLAQETQYF. The rearrangement uses TRBV5-4 and TRBJ2-5; 8 bases fit TRBD2. Germline-derived CDR1 and CDR2 are SGHNT and YYREEE (reference sequence). The J segment lost 2 bases and the V segment lost 4 bases, leaving 4 bases of the junction unmatched. The CDR3 loop spans 14 amino acids.

The CDR3 loop reads CASSKNTEAFF. In nucleotides, the CDR3 is TGTGCCAGCAGCAAAAACACTGAAGCTTTCTTT. V usage is TRBV7-2 and J usage is TRBJ1-1, with D unresolved. Germline V gene data show CDR1 as SGHTA and CDR2 as FQGNSA. Trimming stripped 5 bases from V and 2 bases from J, with 3 bases between. This CDR3 is 11 amino acids long.

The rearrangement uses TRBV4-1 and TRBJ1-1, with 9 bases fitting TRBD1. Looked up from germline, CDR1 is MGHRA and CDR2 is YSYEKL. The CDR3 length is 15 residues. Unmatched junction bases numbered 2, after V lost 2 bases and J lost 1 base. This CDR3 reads CASSQQTGGNTEAFF. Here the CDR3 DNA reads TGCGCCAGCAGCCAACAGACAGGGGGGAACACTGAAGCTTTCTTT.

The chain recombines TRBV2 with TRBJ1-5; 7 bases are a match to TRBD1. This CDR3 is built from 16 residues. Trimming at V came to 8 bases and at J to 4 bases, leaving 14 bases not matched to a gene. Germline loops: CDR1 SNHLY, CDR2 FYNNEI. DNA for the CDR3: TGTGCCAGCGGAAGGATAGGGGGCCCCTTAAATCAGCCCCAGCATTTT. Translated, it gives CASGRIGGPLNQPQHF.

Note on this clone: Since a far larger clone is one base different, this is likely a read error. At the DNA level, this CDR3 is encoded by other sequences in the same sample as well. CDR3 bases: TGCGCCAGCAGCCAGATGCGGGGGGGGACCGGGGAGCTGTTTTTT. Encoded protein: CASSQMRGGTGELFF. The V call is TRBV4-1, the J call TRBJ2-2, with 9 bases fitting TRBD2. Germline loops: CDR1 MGHRA, CDR2 YSYEKL. After removal of 3 bases from V and 5 bases from J, the junction contained 4 bases not matched to a gene. The CDR3 spans 15 residues.

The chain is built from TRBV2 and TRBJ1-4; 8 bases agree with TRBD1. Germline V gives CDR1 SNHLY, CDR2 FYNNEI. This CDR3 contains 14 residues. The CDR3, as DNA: TGTGCGAGCGGTAGGAGGACAGGGTCATACCAACTGTTTTTT. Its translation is CASGRRTGSYQLFF.

Here the CDR3 DNA reads TGTGCCAGTAGTATCGAAGGCACTGGAAACACCATATATTTT. Amino acids: CASSIEGTGNTIYF. The rearrangement links TRBV19 to TRBJ1-3, with D uncertain. Per the germline V gene, CDR1 is LNHDA and CDR2 is SQIVND (reference sequence). The CDR3 is made up of 14 amino acids. Deletions cut 3 bases from V and 2 bases from J, with 8 bases between.

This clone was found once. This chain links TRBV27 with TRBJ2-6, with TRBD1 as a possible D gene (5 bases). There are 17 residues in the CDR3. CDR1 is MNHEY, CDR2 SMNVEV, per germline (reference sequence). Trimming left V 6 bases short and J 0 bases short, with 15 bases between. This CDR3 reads CASSSLQATSGANVLTF. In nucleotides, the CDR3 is TGTGCCAGCAGCAGCTTACAGGCCACCTCTGGGGCCAACGTCCTGACTTTC.

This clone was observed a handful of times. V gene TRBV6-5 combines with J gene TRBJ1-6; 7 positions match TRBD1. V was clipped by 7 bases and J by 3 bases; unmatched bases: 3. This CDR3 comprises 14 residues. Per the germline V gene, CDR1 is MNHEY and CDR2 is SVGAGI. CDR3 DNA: TGTGCCAGCACGACAGGGTTCTATAATTCACCCCTCCACTTT. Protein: CASTTGFYNSPLHF.

This CDR3 reads CASSAGARTPKNIQYF. CDR3 in DNA: TGTGCCAGCAGCGCGGGGGCCCGAACCCCCAAAAACATTCAGTACTTC. V and J are TRBV11-2 and TRBJ2-4; D is perhaps TRBD2 (7 bases). The CDR3 is 16 residues long. Germline-derived CDR1 and CDR2 are SGHAT and FQNNGV. V lost 5 bases to trimming and J lost 2 bases, with 16 bases between them.

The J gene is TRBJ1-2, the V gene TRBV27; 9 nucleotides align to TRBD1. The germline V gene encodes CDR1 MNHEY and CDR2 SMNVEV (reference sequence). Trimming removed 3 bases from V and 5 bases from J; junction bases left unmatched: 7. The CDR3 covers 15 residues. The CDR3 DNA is TGTGCCAGCAGTTTCGGGACAGGGCTGGGGTATGGCTACACCTTC. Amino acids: CASSFGTGLGYGYTF.

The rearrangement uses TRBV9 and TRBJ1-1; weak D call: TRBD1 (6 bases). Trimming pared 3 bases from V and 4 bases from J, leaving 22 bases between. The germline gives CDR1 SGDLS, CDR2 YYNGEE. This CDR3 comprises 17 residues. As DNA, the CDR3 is TGTGCCAGCAGCGCAACTCAGGGGCAGGGTTGGGTCACTGAAGCTTTCTTT. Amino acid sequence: CASSATQGQGWVTEAFF.

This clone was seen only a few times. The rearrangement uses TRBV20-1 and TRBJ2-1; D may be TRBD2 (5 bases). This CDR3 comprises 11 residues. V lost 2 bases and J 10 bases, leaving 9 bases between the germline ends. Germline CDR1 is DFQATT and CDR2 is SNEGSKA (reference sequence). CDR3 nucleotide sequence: TGCAGTGCTAGATCGGGATACGAGCAGTTCTTC. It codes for CSARSGYEQFF.

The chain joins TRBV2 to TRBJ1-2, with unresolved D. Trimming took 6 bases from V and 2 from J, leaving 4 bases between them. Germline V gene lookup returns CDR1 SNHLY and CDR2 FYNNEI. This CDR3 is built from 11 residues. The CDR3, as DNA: TGTGCCAGCAGGGAAAACTATGGCTACACCTTC. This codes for CASRENYGYTF. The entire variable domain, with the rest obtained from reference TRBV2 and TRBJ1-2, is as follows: EPEVTQTPSHQVTQMGQEVILRCVPISNHLYFYWYRQILGQKVEFLVSFYNNEISEKSEIFDDQFSVERPDGSNFTLKIRSTKLEDSAMYFCASRENYGYTFGSGTRLTVV.

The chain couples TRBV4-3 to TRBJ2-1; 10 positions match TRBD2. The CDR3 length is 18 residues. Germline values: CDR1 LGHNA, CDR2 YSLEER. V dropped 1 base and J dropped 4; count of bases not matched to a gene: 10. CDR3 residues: CASSQGPSGGAGYNEQFF. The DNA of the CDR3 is TGCGCCAGCAGCCAAGGGCCAAGCGGGGGGGCAGGGTACAATGAGCAGTTCTTC.

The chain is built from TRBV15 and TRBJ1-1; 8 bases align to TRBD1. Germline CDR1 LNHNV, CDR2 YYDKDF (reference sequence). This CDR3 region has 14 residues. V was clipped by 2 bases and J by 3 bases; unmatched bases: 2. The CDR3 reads CATSRFRGHTEAFF. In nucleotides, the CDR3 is TGTGCCACCAGCAGATTCAGGGGGCACACTGAAGCTTTCTTT.

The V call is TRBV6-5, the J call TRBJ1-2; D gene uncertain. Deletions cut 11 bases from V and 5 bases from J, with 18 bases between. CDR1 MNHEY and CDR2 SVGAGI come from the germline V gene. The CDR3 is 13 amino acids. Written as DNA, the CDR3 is TGTGCCTCTAGGGCAGAGTTGGTTTATGGCTACACCTTC. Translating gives CASRAELVYGYTF.

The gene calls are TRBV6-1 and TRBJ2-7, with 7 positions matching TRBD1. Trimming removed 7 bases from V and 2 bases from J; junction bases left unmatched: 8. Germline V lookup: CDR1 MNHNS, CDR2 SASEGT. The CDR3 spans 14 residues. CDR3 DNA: TGTGCCAGCATCTCCGACAGGGCGCCCTACGAGCAGTACTTC. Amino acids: CASISDRAPYEQYF.

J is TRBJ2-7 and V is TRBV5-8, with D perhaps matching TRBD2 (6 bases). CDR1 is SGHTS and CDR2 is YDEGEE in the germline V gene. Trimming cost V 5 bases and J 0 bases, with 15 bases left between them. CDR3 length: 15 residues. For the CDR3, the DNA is TGTGCCAGCAGTCACGGCGGGGCCCTCTCCTACGAGCAGTACGTC. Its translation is CASSHGGALSYEQYV.

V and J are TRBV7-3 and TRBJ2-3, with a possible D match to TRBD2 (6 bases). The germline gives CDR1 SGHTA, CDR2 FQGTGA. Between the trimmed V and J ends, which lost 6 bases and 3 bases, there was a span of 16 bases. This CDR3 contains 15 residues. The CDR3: CASRSGTQLTDTQYF. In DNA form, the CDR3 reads TGTGCCAGCAGATCCGGGACTCAATTAACAGATACGCAGTATTTT.

CDR3: CASSLDLDTRRGTDTQYF. The CDR3 DNA reads TGTGCCAGCAGCTTAGATTTGGACACTAGGAGGGGCACAGATACGCAGTATTTT. The chain carries TRBV11-2 and TRBJ2-3; D might be TRBD2 (6 bases). The CDR3 has 18 residues. Germline CDR1 SGHAT, CDR2 FQNNGV. V lost 0 bases and J lost 1, with 17 bases in between.